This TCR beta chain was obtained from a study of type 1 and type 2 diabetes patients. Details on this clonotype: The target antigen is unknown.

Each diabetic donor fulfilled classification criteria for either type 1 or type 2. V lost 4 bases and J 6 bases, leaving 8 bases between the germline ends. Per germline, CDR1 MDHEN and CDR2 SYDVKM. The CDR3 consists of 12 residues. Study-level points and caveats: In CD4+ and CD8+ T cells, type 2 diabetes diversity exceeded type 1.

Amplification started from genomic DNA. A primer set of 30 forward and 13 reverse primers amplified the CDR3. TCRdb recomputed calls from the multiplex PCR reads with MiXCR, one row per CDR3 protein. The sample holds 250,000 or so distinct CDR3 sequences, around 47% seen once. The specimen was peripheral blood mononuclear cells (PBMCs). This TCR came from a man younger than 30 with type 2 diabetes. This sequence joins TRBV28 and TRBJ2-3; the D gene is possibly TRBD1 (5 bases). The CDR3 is CASSSGWDTQYF. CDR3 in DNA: TGTGCCAGCAGTTCAGGGTGGGATACGCAGTATTTT.